A selection of T cell receptor beta chains follows, all from one sample in a study of PD-L1 blockade in urothelial cancer. Assay: immunoSEQ multiplex PCR; the TCRdb copy retains only in-frame clones and omits some. This table holds 60,000 or so clones, over 75% found once. The sample consisted of PBMCs, taken around atezolizumab (anti-PD-L1) treatment. The receptors were gathered from a man aged 70 or older with urothelial cancer. CDR3s include the opening cysteine and the closing phenylalanine or tryptophan. A D gene is named only where the DNA matches it firmly. Size values are once, few and many counts, or a class for expanded clones, and some rows have none.

clone_size,v_call,j_call,d_call,cdr3_length,cdr3_nt,cdr3_aa
.,TRBV7-3,TRBJ2-3,TRBD2,16,TGTGCCAGCAGCTTAGCAACTAGCGTCCGCACAGATACGCAGTATTTT,CASSLATSVRTDTQYF
.,TRBV28,TRBJ2-7,TRBD1,15,TGTGCCAGCACTGTCCCGGGACAGGGAAAGGACGAGCAGTACTTC,CASTVPGQGKDEQYF
.,TRBV7-6,TRBJ2-6,.,18,TGTGCCAGCAGCTCCCTTCGGGGGTCCCTCCCTGGGGCCAACGTCCTGACTTTC,CASSSLRGSLPGANVLTF
.,TRBV11-1,TRBJ1-5,.,15,TGTGCCAGCAGCCCGCCCGCGGGCCACAATCAGCCCCAGCATTTT,CASSPPAGHNQPQHF
.,TRBV7-9,TRBJ1-2,TRBD1,14,TGTGCCAGCAGCTTGGGGACAGGGGTTGGTGGCTACACCTTC,CASSLGTGVGGYTF
.,TRBV18,TRBJ2-1,.,15,TGTGCCAGCTCACCACCGCACTGGTCCTACAATGAGCAGTTCTTC,CASSPPHWSYNEQFF
once,TRBV5-8,TRBJ1-4,TRBD1,16,TGTGCCAGCAGCCGCGGACAGGCAAAAACCAATGAAAAACTGTTTTTT,CASSRGQAKTNEKLFF
.,TRBV27,TRBJ2-7,TRBD2,15,TGTGCCAGCAGTACTATCAGGACTAGCGTCTACGAGCAGTACTTC,CASSTIRTSVYEQYF
.,TRBV10-2,TRBJ2-1,.,12,TGCGCCAGCAGCCAGTCCTACAATGAGCAGTTCTTC,CASSQSYNEQFF
.,TRBV10-3,TRBJ2-2,TRBD2,13,TGTGCCATCAGTACTAGCGACACCGGGGAGCTGTTTTTT,CAISTSDTGELFF
.,TRBV2,TRBJ2-7,.,12,TGTGCCAGTACAGAGGACAGCTACGAGCAGTACTTC,CASTEDSYEQYF
.,TRBV11-2,TRBJ1-3,.,14,TGTGCCAGCAGCCATAGTGATTCTAGAAACACCATATATTTT,CASSHSDSRNTIYF
once,TRBV6-6,TRBJ2-5,TRBD1,15,TGTGCCAGCAGCCAAACCCGGACAGGTCAAGAGACCCAGTACTTC,CASSQTRTGQETQYF
.,TRBV5-1,TRBJ1-1,.,15,TGCGCCAGCAGCTTGGAGCCGAGCAGGGGCACTGAAGCTTTCTTT,CASSLEPSRGTEAFF
.,TRBV7-2,TRBJ2-1,.,12,TGTGCCAGCAGCTTAGGGGGGGATGAGCAGTTCTTC,CASSLGGDEQFF
.,TRBV19,TRBJ1-3,TRBD1,16,TGTGCCAGTAGTACTGGACAGGGCCCCTCTGGAAACACCATATATTTT,CASSTGQGPSGNTIYF
.,TRBV2,TRBJ1-5,.,15,TGTGCCAGCAGCAAAGACAGTGGTGGCAATCAGCCCCAGCATTTT,CASSKDSGGNQPQHF
.,TRBV5-4,TRBJ2-7,.,15,TGTGCCAGCAGTCGGGGTGGGGGCGAATCCTACGAGCAGTACTTC,CASSRGGGESYEQYF
.,TRBV9,TRBJ1-3,.,15,TGTGCCAGCAGCGTAGGGAGTGCAGTCGGAAACACCATATATTTT,CASSVGSAVGNTIYF
.,TRBV7-9,TRBJ2-7,.,12,TGTGCCAGCAGACAGAGCTCCTACGAGCAGTACTTC,CASRQSSYEQYF
.,TRBV5-1,TRBJ2-7,.,17,TGCGCCAGCAGCTTGGCCGGCTCCCAGAGGTTTGTCTACGAGCAGTACTTC,CASSLAGSQRFVYEQYF
few,TRBV7-7,TRBJ2-7,TRBD1,13,TGTGCTAGCAGCCAAGGGACAGGCTACGAGCAGTACTTC,CASSQGTGYEQYF
.,TRBV19,TRBJ2-4,.,13,TGTGCCAGTAGTATAGGTGGGAGAAACATTCAGTACTTC,CASSIGGRNIQYF
.,TRBV27,TRBJ2-7,TRBD2,24,TGTGCCAGCAGTTTATTGCCCCCCTACTTAGCGGGGCAAACCACACTAAAGAGCTCCTACGAGCAGTACTTC,CASSLLPPYLAGQTTLKSSYEQYF
.,TRBV12-2,TRBJ2-1,.,19,TGTGCAAGTCGCTTAGCTCCCGTTCGTACGGGGAACTCCTACAATGAGCAGTTCTTC,CASRLAPVRTGNSYNEQFF
.,TRBV5-1,TRBJ2-6,.,16,TGCGCCAGCAGCTTGGACAGGGCGTCTGGGGCCAACGTCCTGACTTTC,CASSLDRASGANVLTF
.,TRBV6-5,TRBJ2-1,.,13,TGTGCCAGCAGGGAAGACAGGTGGAATGAGCAGTTCTTC,CASREDRWNEQFF
.,TRBV2,TRBJ2-7,TRBD2,15,TGTGCCATCCCGGGATCTAGCGGGAACGCCTACGAGCAGTACTTC,CAIPGSSGNAYEQYF
.,TRBV7-9,TRBJ2-3,.,16,TGTGCCAGCAGCTTAGGGCAGGGTGTCGGCACAGATACGCAGTATTTT,CASSLGQGVGTDTQYF
.,TRBV7-9,TRBJ2-1,TRBD2,14,TGTGCCAGCAGCTTAGGAGGACTAGCCCATGAGCAGTTCTTC,CASSLGGLAHEQFF
.,TRBV7-9,TRBJ2-2,.,12,TGTGCCAGCGGAGTAGACACCGGGGAGCTGTTTTTT,CASGVDTGELFF
.,TRBV5-5,TRBJ2-5,TRBD2,17,TGTGCCAGCAGCTTGGCAATAGCGGGAGTGGGCCAAGAGACCCAGTACTTC,CASSLAIAGVGQETQYF
.,TRBV7-3,TRBJ1-1,TRBD1,13,TGTGCCAGCAGCCAGGGGGCAAACACTGAAGCTTTCTTT,CASSQGANTEAFF
.,TRBV29-1,TRBJ1-1,.,12,TGCAGCGTCGCACTCCCGGACAGTAGAGCTTTCTTT,CSVALPDSRAFF
.,TRBV19,TRBJ2-1,.,15,TGTGCCAGTAGTTCGGGGGACGGAGCCTACAATGAGCAGTTCTTC,CASSSGDGAYNEQFF
.,TRBV2,TRBJ2-7,TRBD1,14,TGTGCCAGCGGTATCACAGGGGGCTTTAACGAGCAGTACTTC,CASGITGGFNEQYF
once,TRBV9,TRBJ2-1,TRBD2,14,TGTGCCAGCAGCACCACCGGGACTAGTAATGAGCAGTTCTTC,CASSTTGTSNEQFF
.,TRBV6-1,TRBJ1-2,.,12,TGTGCCAGCAGTCAGGGCAACTATGGCTACACCTTC,CASSQGNYGYTF
once,TRBV5-1,TRBJ1-2,.,15,TGCGCCAGCAGCTTGCCCTTACAGGGTGCCTATGGCTACACCTTC,CASSLPLQGAYGYTF
.,TRBV29-1,TRBJ1-4,.,13,TGCAGCGTTGGCGGGGGGCAAGGAGAAAAACTGTTTTTT,CSVGGGQGEKLFF
.,TRBV11-2,TRBJ1-5,TRBD1,15,TGTGCCAGCTCCTTACAGACAGGGAGCAATCAGCCCCAGCATTTT,CASSLQTGSNQPQHF
.,TRBV27,TRBJ2-1,TRBD1,14,TGTGCCAGCAGTCCAGGGACAGCCTACAATGAGCAGTTCTTC,CASSPGTAYNEQFF
.,TRBV5-4,TRBJ1-1,.,14,TGTGCCAGCAGCTTGTCCAGGGACAAAGATGAAGCTTTCTTT,CASSLSRDKDEAFF
.,TRBV9,TRBJ2-1,.,16,TGTGCCAGCAGCGTAGGTGGTAGCGTTTCCTACAATGAGCAGTTCTTC,CASSVGGSVSYNEQFF
.,TRBV29-1,TRBJ2-7,.,12,TGCAGCGCGAGTAAGGAAGACCAGGTGCAGTACTTC,CSASKEDQVQYF
once,TRBV19,TRBJ1-1,.,18,TGTGCCAGTAGTATTCTGGGTAGCGGGAGAGGACCAAACACTGAAGCTTTCTTT,CASSILGSGRGPNTEAFF
.,TRBV5-1,TRBJ1-1,TRBD1,16,TGCGCCAGCAGCCCTCCCGGGACAGGGGGCTTCACTGAAGCTTTCTTT,CASSPPGTGGFTEAFF
.,TRBV4-1,TRBJ2-5,TRBD2,14,TGCGCCAGCAGCCCCGCTTCCGGGGGGGAGACCCAGTACTTC,CASSPASGGETQYF
.,TRBV10-3,TRBJ2-3,TRBD1,14,TGTGCCATCAGTGGCCGGACAGGTCGGGATACGCAGTATTTT,CAISGRTGRDTQYF
.,TRBV6-1,TRBJ1-5,.,14,TGTGCCAGCAGTGTCTTGGGGCAGAATCAGCCCCAGCATTTT,CASSVLGQNQPQHF
.,TRBV5-1,TRBJ1-1,.,15,TGCGCCAGCAGCCAACCGGACAGTTTCCTCACTGAAGCTTTCTTT,CASSQPDSFLTEAFF
.,TRBV5-6,TRBJ1-4,TRBD1,15,TGTGCCAGCAGCTTCGACAGGGGGGTAGGAGAAAAACTGTTTTTT,CASSFDRGVGEKLFF
.,TRBV28,TRBJ2-7,TRBD1,13,TGTGCCAGCAATACGGGACAGGTCTACGAGCAGTACTTC,CASNTGQVYEQYF
.,TRBV6-1,TRBJ2-5,.,14,TGTGCCAGCAGTGGTGGGGCGCTTATGGAGACCCAGTACTTC,CASSGGALMETQYF
.,TRBV5-1,TRBJ2-2,TRBD1,14,TGCGCCAGCAGCTCCGGACAGGGTAGCGGGGAGCTGTTTTTT,CASSSGQGSGELFF
once,TRBV30,TRBJ2-7,.,12,TGTGCCTGGACGGGGGTAGACTACGAGCAGTACTTC,CAWTGVDYEQYF
.,TRBV7-9,TRBJ2-1,TRBD2,19,TGTGCCAGCAGCCGAAGCACGGGACTAGCGGGGCACTCCTACAATGAGCAGTTCTTC,CASSRSTGLAGHSYNEQFF
.,TRBV5-1,TRBJ1-1,.,13,TGCGCCAGCAGCTTAATGGTCGGCACTGAAGCTTTCTTT,CASSLMVGTEAFF
.,TRBV7-6,TRBJ2-5,TRBD2,15,TGTGCCAGCAGCTTGGCGGGGGTTTGGCAAGAGACCCAGTACTTC,CASSLAGVWQETQYF
.,TRBV6-5,TRBJ1-2,.,14,TGTGCCAGCAGTTACTCGACAGGAAACTATGGCTACACCTTC,CASSYSTGNYGYTF